Sequencing of this T cell receptor (beta chain) was carried out in a study of blood T cells in healthy people across ages. The use of a sample-barcoded 5' primer and a J-beta primer mix characterized a second PCR of 7 to 11 cycles. Each CDR3 protein gets one entry after TCRdb re-called the 5' RACE reads with MiXCR. The sample lists roughly 1,000,000 distinct CDR3 sequences; 20% to 25% were seen once. Comments on this clonotype: The antigen remains undetermined.

Study observations and caveats: Researchers report that TCR beta diversity correlated strongly with naive T cell percentage.

A minimum of 6 million PBMCs was isolated per sample. Extracted total RNA amounted to at least 5.5 micrograms for each sample. CDR3 length: 11 amino acids. Per germline, CDR1 SGDLS and CDR2 YYNGEE. The same sample was also used in a study of T cells of mothers and their children.

The genes are TRBV9 and TRBJ2-1; weak D call: TRBD2 (5 bases). Gene TRBJ2-5 matches the end of the DNA better, so the J call may be wrong. This receptor was obtained from a girl aged 2 to 9 in good health. The sequencing sample was made of blood. The CDR3: CASNDGGTQYF. DNA for the CDR3: TGTGCCAGCAATGATGGAGGGACCCAGTACTTC.